The rows below give T cell receptor beta chains drawn from one sample of a study of T cell responses to AZD1222 COVID-19 vaccine. Method: immunoSEQ multiplex PCR; TCRdb's copy keeps in-frame clones and lacks some. The table includes hundreds of thousands of clones, approximately 94% detected once. The source material was peripheral blood, sampled 28 days after the second AZD1222 dose. These receptors all come from an adult who received the AZD1222 COVID-19 vaccine. Each CDR3 is given with its conserved first and last residue. The D gene is left open where the match is weak.

j_call: TRBJ1-3
v_call: TRBV28
d_call: -
cdr3_nt: TGTGCCAGCAGTTTACCAGGACTGGACACCATATATTTT
cdr3_aa: CASSLPGLDTIYF

j_call: TRBJ2-1
v_call: TRBV20-1
d_call: TRBD2
cdr3_nt: TGCAGTGCTAGTTCACTAGCGGGCGGGAATGAGCAGTTCTTC
cdr3_aa: CSASSLAGGNEQFF

j_call: TRBJ1-3
v_call: TRBV28
d_call: -
cdr3_nt: TGTGCCAGCAGTCTCCCCCAGGGAGGTGGAAACACCATATATTTT
cdr3_aa: CASSLPQGGGNTIYF

j_call: TRBJ1-5
v_call: TRBV7-2
d_call: -
cdr3_nt: TGTGCCAGCAGCCCAGGCAGCAATCAGCCCCAGCATTTT
cdr3_aa: CASSPGSNQPQHF

j_call: TRBJ2-1
v_call: TRBV28
d_call: TRBD2
cdr3_nt: TGTGCCAGCAGCCTTACTAGCGGGAGGCCTCTAGGCGGGTCCTACAATGAGCAGTTCTTC
cdr3_aa: CASSLTSGRPLGGSYNEQFF

j_call: TRBJ1-2
v_call: TRBV12-3/TRBV12-4
d_call: -
cdr3_nt: TGTGCCAGCACTAAATTTTCTATCTATGGCTACACCTTC
cdr3_aa: CASTKFSIYGYTF

j_call: TRBJ2-1
v_call: TRBV5-4
d_call: -
cdr3_nt: TGTGCCAGCAGCTTGCAGGGTTCCTACAATGAGCAGTTCTTC
cdr3_aa: CASSLQGSYNEQFF

j_call: TRBJ1-1
v_call: TRBV9
d_call: -
cdr3_nt: TGTGCCAGCAGCCCACTACGGATGAACACTGAAGCTTTCTTT
cdr3_aa: CASSPLRMNTEAFF

j_call: TRBJ1-5
v_call: TRBV28
d_call: -
cdr3_nt: TGTGCCAGCAGTACCGGGGGCAAGCAGCCCCAGCATTTT
cdr3_aa: CASSTGGKQPQHF

j_call: TRBJ1-1
v_call: TRBV28
d_call: TRBD1
cdr3_nt: TGTGCCAGCAGAAAGGGCGACAGGGAGGACACTGAAGCTTTCTTT
cdr3_aa: CASRKGDREDTEAFF

j_call: TRBJ1-2
v_call: TRBV19
d_call: -
cdr3_nt: TGTGCCAACTACCCAGCCGGCTACACCTTC
cdr3_aa: CANYPAGYTF

j_call: TRBJ2-7
v_call: TRBV3-1/TRBV3-2
d_call: -
cdr3_nt: TGTGCCAGCAGCCAAGTTCACTACGAGCAGTACTTC
cdr3_aa: CASSQVHYEQYF

j_call: TRBJ1-2
v_call: TRBV5-6
d_call: TRBD1
cdr3_nt: TGTGCCAGCAGCCAGGACAGGGGGAACTATGGCTACACCTTC
cdr3_aa: CASSQDRGNYGYTF

j_call: TRBJ1-5
v_call: TRBV28
d_call: -
cdr3_nt: TGTGCCAGCAGTTTAAGGGACCCCCACTTCTCGACCCATAAGGGGTGGGATCAGCCCCAGCATTTT
cdr3_aa: CASSLRDPHFSTHKGWDQPQHF

j_call: TRBJ1-1
v_call: TRBV5-1
d_call: TRBD1
cdr3_nt: TGCGCCAGCAGCTGGACTGGACAGGGAATGAACACTGAAGCTTTCTTT
cdr3_aa: CASSWTGQGMNTEAFF

j_call: TRBJ2-3
v_call: TRBV27
d_call: TRBD1
cdr3_nt: TGTGCCAGCAGTCCCAGGGACAGAGACACAGATACGCAGTATTTT
cdr3_aa: CASSPRDRDTDTQYF

j_call: TRBJ1-1
v_call: TRBV11-3
d_call: -
cdr3_nt: TGTGCCAGCAGCCGTAACGTTTTAGCTGAAGCTTTCTTT
cdr3_aa: CASSRNVLAEAFF

j_call: TRBJ2-2
v_call: TRBV7-2
d_call: -
cdr3_nt: TGTGCCAGCAATCCCTGGGGGGCGGTCGGGGAGCTGTTTTTT
cdr3_aa: CASNPWGAVGELFF